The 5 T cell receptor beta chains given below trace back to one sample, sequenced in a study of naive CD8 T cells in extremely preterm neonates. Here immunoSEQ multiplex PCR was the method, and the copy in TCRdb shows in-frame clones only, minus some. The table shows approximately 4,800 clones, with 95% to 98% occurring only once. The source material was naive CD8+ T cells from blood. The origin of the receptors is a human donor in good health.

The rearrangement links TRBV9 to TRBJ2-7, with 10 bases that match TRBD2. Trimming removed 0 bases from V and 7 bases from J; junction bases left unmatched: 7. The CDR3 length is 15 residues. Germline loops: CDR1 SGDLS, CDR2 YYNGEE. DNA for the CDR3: TGTGCCAGCAGCGTAGAAGCGGGAGGGCCTCAAGAGCAGTACTTC. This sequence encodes CASSVEAGGPQEQYF.

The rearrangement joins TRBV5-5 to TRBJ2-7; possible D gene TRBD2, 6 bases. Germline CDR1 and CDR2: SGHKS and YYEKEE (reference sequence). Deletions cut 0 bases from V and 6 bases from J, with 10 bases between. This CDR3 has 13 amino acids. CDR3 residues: CASSLAGGTEQYV. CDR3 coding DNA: TGTGCCAGCAGCTTGGCCGGCGGGACCGAGCAGTACGTC.

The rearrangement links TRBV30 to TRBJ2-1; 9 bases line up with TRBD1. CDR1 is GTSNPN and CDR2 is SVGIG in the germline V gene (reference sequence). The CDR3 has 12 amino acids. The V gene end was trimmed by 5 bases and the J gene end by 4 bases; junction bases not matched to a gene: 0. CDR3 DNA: TGTGCCTGGGGGACAGGGTACAATGAGCAGTTCTTC. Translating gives CAWGTGYNEQFF.

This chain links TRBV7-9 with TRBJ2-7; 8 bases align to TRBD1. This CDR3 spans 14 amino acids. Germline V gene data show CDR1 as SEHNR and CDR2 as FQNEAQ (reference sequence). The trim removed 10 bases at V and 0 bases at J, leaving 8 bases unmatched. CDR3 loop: CATEGQENSYEQYV. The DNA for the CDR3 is TGTGCCACCGAGGGACAGGAGAACTCCTACGAGCAGTACGTC.

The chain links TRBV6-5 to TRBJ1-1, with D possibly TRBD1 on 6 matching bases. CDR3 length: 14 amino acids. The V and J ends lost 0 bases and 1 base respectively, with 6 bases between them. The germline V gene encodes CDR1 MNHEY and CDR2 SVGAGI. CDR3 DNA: TGTGCCAGCAGTTACTCGACAGGGAACACTGAAGCTTTCTTT. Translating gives CASSYSTGNTEAFF.